What follows is one T cell receptor (beta chain) and its context. The data were taken from a study of blood T cell repertoires in COVID-19. Whole-study context: T cells, B-cell-depleted T cells, or PBMCs supplied cDNA or gDNA.

Sequencing was performed with immunoSEQ multiplex PCR; in TCRdb, only in-frame clones are kept and a portion is missing. The sample records about 270,000 clones, approximately 87% being singletons. This TCR was sampled from a human donor in a cohort sampled during active COVID-19. The material sequenced was peripheral blood.

The CDR3 is CASSLLPGVINQPQHF. The CDR3 DNA reads as TGTGCCAGCAGCTTGTTGCCGGGGGTGATCAATCAGCCCCAGCATTTT. This chain links TRBV5-4 with TRBJ1-5; D possibly corresponds to TRBD1 (5 bases). CDR1 SGHNT and CDR2 YYREEE come from the germline V gene (reference sequence). V lost 1 base and J 3 bases, leaving 14 bases between the germline ends. CDR3 length: 16 amino acids.